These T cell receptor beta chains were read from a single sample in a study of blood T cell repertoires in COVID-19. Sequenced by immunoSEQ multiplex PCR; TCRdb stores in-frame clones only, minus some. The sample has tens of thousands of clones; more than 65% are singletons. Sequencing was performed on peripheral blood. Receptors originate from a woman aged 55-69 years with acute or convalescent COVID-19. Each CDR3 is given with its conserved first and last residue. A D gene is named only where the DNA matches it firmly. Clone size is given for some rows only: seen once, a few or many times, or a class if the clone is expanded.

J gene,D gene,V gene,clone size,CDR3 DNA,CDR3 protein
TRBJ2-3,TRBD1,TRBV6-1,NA,TGTGCCAGCAGTCAAGACGGGACAGGGTCGACAGATACGCAGTATTTT,CASSQDGTGSTDTQYF
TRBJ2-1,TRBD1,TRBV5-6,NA,TGTGCCAGCAGTTCGTTTCCGGGACAGGGAAGCAATGAGCAGTTCTTC,CASSSFPGQGSNEQFF
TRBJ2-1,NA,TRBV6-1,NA,TGTGCCAGCAGTGATCCCGGGACAAGTCGTTATGAGCAGTTCTTC,CASSDPGTSRYEQFF
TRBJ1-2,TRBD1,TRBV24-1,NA,TGTGCCACCAGTACAGGGGGCGACTATGGCTACACCTTC,CATSTGGDYGYTF
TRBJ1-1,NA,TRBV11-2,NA,TGTGCCAGCAGCTCCCTCTCTACGGCCGGGGACACTGAAGCTTTCTTT,CASSSLSTAGDTEAFF
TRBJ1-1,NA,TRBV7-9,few,TGTGCCAGCAGCTTAGACAGGTCCACTGAAGCTTTCTTT,CASSLDRSTEAFF
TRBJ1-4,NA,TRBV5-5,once,TGTGCCAGCAGTTTTTCCGACAGCCATAATGAAAAACTGTTTTTT,CASSFSDSHNEKLFF
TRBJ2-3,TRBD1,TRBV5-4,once,TGTGCCAGCAGCTTTTGGACAGGGGGCAGAGATACGCAGTATTTT,CASSFWTGGRDTQYF
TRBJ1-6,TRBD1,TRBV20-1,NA,TGCAGTGCTAGTATAGGGGGCAACTATAATTCACCCCTCCACTTT,CSASIGGNYNSPLHF
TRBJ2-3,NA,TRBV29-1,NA,TGCAGCGTTATACACCGGGACAAGAGTCCGCAGTATTTT,CSVIHRDKSPQYF
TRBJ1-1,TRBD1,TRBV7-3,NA,TGTGCCAGCAGCTTAGGACAGGGGTCGGCTTTCTTT,CASSLGQGSAFF
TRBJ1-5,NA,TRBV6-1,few,TGTGCCAGCAGTGAGTCACAGTCCAATCAGCCCCAGCATTTT,CASSESQSNQPQHF
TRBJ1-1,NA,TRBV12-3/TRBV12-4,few,TGTGCCAGCAGTTTAGGGCCAAACACTGAAGCTTTCTTT,CASSLGPNTEAFF
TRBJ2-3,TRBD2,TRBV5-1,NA,TGCGCCAGCAGCTTGGATCGAGCGGGGGCCACAGATACGCAGTATTTT,CASSLDRAGATDTQYF
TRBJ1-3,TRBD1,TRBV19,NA,TGTGCCAGTAGTAGAACGACAGGGACTGGAAACACCATATATTTT,CASSRTTGTGNTIYF
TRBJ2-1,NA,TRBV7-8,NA,TGTGCCAGCAGCTTCATTAATGAGCAGTTCTTC,CASSFINEQFF
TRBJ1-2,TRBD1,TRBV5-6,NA,TGTGCCAGCAGCTCGCCGGGACAGGGGCCGGGTGATGGCTACACCTTC,CASSSPGQGPGDGYTF
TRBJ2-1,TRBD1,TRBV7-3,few,TGTGCCAGCAGCTCAAGGACAGGGGGCTGGGATGAGCAGTTCTTC,CASSSRTGGWDEQFF
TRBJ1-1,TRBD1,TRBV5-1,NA,TGCGCCAGCAGCTTGGACGGACAGGGGGGTGAAGCTTTCTTT,CASSLDGQGGEAFF
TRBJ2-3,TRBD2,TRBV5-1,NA,TGCGCCAGCAGCCGCGGGGGGGCAGGGGATACGCAGTATTTT,CASSRGGAGDTQYF
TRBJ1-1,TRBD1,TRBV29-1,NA,TGCAGCGCAGGACAGGGTCGGGCTGAAGCTTTCTTT,CSAGQGRAEAFF
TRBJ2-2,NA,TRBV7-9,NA,TGTGCCAGCAGCTTAGCGGGGGGGCTGTCGCCCGGGGAGCTGTTTTTT,CASSLAGGLSPGELFF
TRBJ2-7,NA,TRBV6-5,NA,TGTGCCAGATATGTACGGACTGCGGAGCAGTACTTC,CARYVRTAEQYF
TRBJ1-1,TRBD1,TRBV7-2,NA,TGTGCCAGCAGCTTAGCGGCAGGGGGTTTCAACACTGAAGCTTTCTTT,CASSLAAGGFNTEAFF
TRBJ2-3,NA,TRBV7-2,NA,TGTGCCAGCAGCCCTCGAGTATCTAGTCAAGCGCAGTATTTT,CASSPRVSSQAQYF
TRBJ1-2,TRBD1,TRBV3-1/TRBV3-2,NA,TGTGCCAGCAGCCAGGGACCCCAGGGGGCGGCTGGCTACACCTTC,CASSQGPQGAAGYTF
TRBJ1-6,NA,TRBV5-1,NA,TGCGCCAGCAGCTCAGGGCTGGCTTCACCCCTCCACTTT,CASSSGLASPLHF
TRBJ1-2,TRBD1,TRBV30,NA,TGTGCCTCCACGGACAGGGTTGGCTATGGCTACACCTTC,CASTDRVGYGYTF
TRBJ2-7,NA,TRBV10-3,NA,TGTGCCATCAGTGAGTACAGGGATGAGGCGCAGTACTTC,CAISEYRDEAQYF
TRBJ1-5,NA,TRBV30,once,TGTGCCGGCGGGAGGGGCGATCAGCCCCAGCATTTT,CAGGRGDQPQHF
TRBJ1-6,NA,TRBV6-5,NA,TGTGCCAGTCTTCACAGGGATCGGAATTCACCCCTCCACTTT,CASLHRDRNSPLHF
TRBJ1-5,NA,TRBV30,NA,TGTGCCTGGACCAGGGGTTGGGATCAGCCCCAGCATTTT,CAWTRGWDQPQHF
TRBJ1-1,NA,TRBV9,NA,TGTGCCAGCAGTTGGGACACCTCGAACACTGAAGCTTTCTTT,CASSWDTSNTEAFF
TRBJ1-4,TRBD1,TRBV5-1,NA,TGCGCCAGCAGCTGGGGGACAGGGAGGAATGAAAAACTGTTTTTT,CASSWGTGRNEKLFF
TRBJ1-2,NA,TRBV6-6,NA,TGTGCCAGCAGCCAAGGGGACTATGGCTACACCTTC,CASSQGDYGYTF
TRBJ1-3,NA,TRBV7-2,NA,TGTGCCAGCAGCTTTAAGGGGTCCTCTGGAAACACCATATATTTT,CASSFKGSSGNTIYF